The 25 T cell receptor beta chains listed next were all sequenced from one sample in a study of blood T cell repertoires in COVID-19. The table came from immunoSEQ multiplex PCR; TCRdb's copy has only in-frame clones and leaves some out. Counted here are approximately 150,000 clones, approximately 86% occurring once; the ten biggest clones make up about 3.5%. Material for sequencing was peripheral blood. Receptors were obtained from a man aged 65 to 85 with acute or convalescent COVID-19.

Note on this clone: Additional DNA sequences in this sample encode the identical CDR3. This chain links TRBV9 with TRBJ2-3; D unclear. V was cut by 0 bases and J by 1 base, with 6 bases left in between. From germline, CDR1 is SGDLS and CDR2 YYNGEE. The CDR3 extends over 14 amino acids. In DNA form, the CDR3 reads TGTGCCAGCAGCGTAGAAACAGGCACAGATACGCAGTATTTT. Translation gives CASSVETGTDTQYF.

This chain links TRBV5-1 with TRBJ1-1; no clear D gene. Germline V CDR1 and CDR2: SGHRS, YFSETQ. V was clipped by 5 bases and J by 1 base, with 15 bases between them. This CDR3 comprises 15 residues. DNA for the CDR3: TGCGCCAGCAGTTATTTCGGACTAACGAACACTGAAGCTTTCTTT. This encodes CASSYFGLTNTEAFF.

This chain links TRBV7-6 with TRBJ2-1; TRBD2 agrees at 11 bases. With V trimmed by 5 bases and J by 7 bases, 7 bases remained unmatched. This CDR3 comprises 15 residues. Germline V gives CDR1 SGHVS, CDR2 FNYEAQ. The CDR3 loop reads CASSDTSGSGNEQFF. Written as DNA, the CDR3 is TGTGCCAGCAGCGATACTAGCGGGAGCGGTAATGAGCAGTTCTTC.

This clone was recorded only once. The CDR3 here is CASSLEGNEQFF. The CDR3 DNA sequence: TGCGCCAGCAGCTTGGAGGGGAATGAGCAGTTCTTC. V and J are TRBV5-1 and TRBJ2-1, with D maybe TRBD1 (5 bases). CDR1 is SGHRS and CDR2 is YFSETQ in the germline V gene. The V end lost 0 bases, the J end lost 7 bases, and 5 bases lay between the germline ends. The CDR3 loop spans 12 amino acids.

This clone was detected only a few times. The genes are TRBV7-9 and TRBJ1-5, with 8 bases aligning to TRBD1. In germline, CDR1 is SEHNR, CDR2 FQNEAQ (reference sequence). The CDR3 contains 13 residues. Unmatched junction bases numbered 6, after V lost 5 bases and J lost 9 bases. The CDR3 sequence: CASSPTGVGPQHF. The DNA of the CDR3 is TGTGCCAGCAGCCCGACAGGGGTCGGGCCCCAGCATTTT.

This clone turned up a few times. The chain is built from TRBV7-2 and TRBJ2-3; 10 bases align to TRBD2. Germline CDR1 reads SGHTA; CDR2 reads FQGNSA. This CDR3 comprises 15 residues. Unmatched junction bases numbered 4, after V lost 4 bases and J lost 3 bases. The CDR3 here is CASSSAGLATDTQYF. CDR3 in DNA: TGTGCCAGCAGCTCCGCGGGACTAGCGACAGATACGCAGTATTTT. Combining the CDR3 with reference TRBV7-2 and TRBJ2-3 gives the whole variable domain GAGVSQSPSNKVTEKGKDVELRCDPISGHTALYWYRQSLGQGLEFLIYFQGNSAPDKSGLPSDRFSAERTGGSVSTLTIQRTQQEDSAVYLCASSSAGLATDTQYFGPGTRLTVL.

V is TRBV7-2 and J is TRBJ1-5, with TRBD1 matching 8 bases. The CDR3 is 15 amino acids. Germline assignment: CDR1 SGHTA and CDR2 FQGNSA. The V gene end was trimmed by 5 bases and the J gene end by 6 bases; junction bases not matched to a gene: 9. For the CDR3, the DNA is TGTGCCAGCAGCCCTCGGACAGGGCCTGGTCAGCCCCAGCATTTT. Protein product: CASSPRTGPGQPQHF.

This clone was seen only once. The chain employs TRBV7-6 and TRBJ2-5; TRBD2 aligns across 15 bases. This CDR3 contains 17 residues. The germline V gene has CDR1 SGHVS and CDR2 FNYEAQ. V lost 0 bases to trimming and J lost 3 bases; unmatched junction nucleotides: 2. The CDR3 sequence is CASSLAGLAGGKETQYF. CDR3 nucleotide sequence: TGTGCCAGCAGCTTAGCGGGACTAGCGGGGGGAAAAGAGACCCAGTACTTC.

This clone was found a few times. The V call is TRBV28, the J call TRBJ1-1; no reliable D call. Trimming pared 6 bases from V and 8 bases from J, leaving 13 bases between. Germline-derived CDR1 and CDR2 are MDHEN and SYDVKM. The CDR3 is made up of 12 amino acids. CDR3 loop: CASRLTEHEAFF. CDR3 coding DNA: TGTGCCAGCAGGCTTACTGAGCACGAAGCTTTCTTT.

The CDR3 region has the DNA TGTGCCAGCAGCCAAGATCGGGACACTGAAGCTTTCTTT. Residues: CASSQDRDTEAFF. The V call is TRBV14, the J call TRBJ1-1; D ambiguous. V shed 0 bases and J shed 3 bases, with 5 bases lying between them. This CDR3 is 13 amino acids long. The germline V gene encodes CDR1 SGHDN and CDR2 FVKESK.

This chain links TRBV15 with TRBJ2-7; possible D gene TRBD1, 5 bases. Per germline, CDR1 LNHNV and CDR2 YYDKDF (reference sequence). The CDR3 contains 14 residues. Trimming stripped 1 base from V and 3 bases from J, with 10 bases between. The CDR3 nucleotides are TGTGCCACCAGCAGAGGACTGCAGGGCTACGAGCAGTACTTC. It yields the protein CATSRGLQGYEQYF.

The rearrangement links TRBV30 to TRBJ2-5, with D possibly matching TRBD2 (7 bases). CDR1 and CDR2 (germline): GTSNPN, SVGIG (reference sequence). Trimming shortened V by 5 bases and J by 5 bases, and 15 bases separated the two germline ends. CDR3 length: 13 residues. CDR3 residues: CAWAVQGGETQYF. The CDR3 nucleotides read TGTGCCTGGGCCGTACAGGGAGGGGAGACCCAGTACTTC.

The chain links TRBV2 to TRBJ1-2; the D gene is possibly TRBD1 (5 bases). Trimming cost V 8 bases and J 3 bases, with 16 bases left between them. Germline CDR1 and CDR2: SNHLY and FYNNEI. This CDR3 is built from 14 residues. The CDR3 DNA sequence: TGTGCCAGCTCCGGCGGCAGGGATTACTATGGCTACACCTTC. It is translated as CASSGGRDYYGYTF.

V and J are TRBV28 and TRBJ1-6, with a weak D call TRBD1 (5 bases). In germline, CDR1 is MDHEN, CDR2 SYDVKM. V dropped 5 bases and J dropped 8 bases, with 19 bases sitting between them. This CDR3 spans 16 amino acids. CDR3 coding DNA: TGTGCCAGCAGTCTTCCGACAGTGCCCTCTGATTCACCCCTCCACTTT. It codes for CASSLPTVPSDSPLHF.

This sequence joins TRBV18 and TRBJ2-3, with 9 bases fitting TRBD2. CDR3 length: 16 amino acids. Germline values: CDR1 KGHSH, CDR2 LQKENI. V lost 2 bases and J lost 3; bases outside the gene matches: 6. In DNA, the CDR3 is TGTGCCAGCTCACCAATGGCGGGAGGGCGGACAGATACGCAGTATTTT. It codes for CASSPMAGGRTDTQYF.

This clone occurred once. The chain combines TRBV7-8 with TRBJ2-3, with 9 bases aligning to TRBD1. The length of the CDR3 is 16 residues. CDR1 is SGHVS, CDR2 FQNEAQ, per germline. The V segment lost 2 bases and the J segment 4 bases; nucleotides outside the gene matches: 7. The CDR3 region has the DNA TGTGCCAGCAGCTTAATTAGGGACAGGGACCCAGATACGCAGTATTTT. Its protein product is CASSLIRDRDPDTQYF. The whole variable domain, filled in from reference TRBV7-8 and TRBJ2-3, reads GAGVSQSPRYKVAKRGQDVALRCDPISGHVSLFWYQQALGQGPEFLTYFQNEAQLDKSGLPSDRFFAERPEGSVSTLKIQRTQQEDSAVYLCASSLIRDRDPDTQYFGPGTRLTVL.

The chain recombines TRBV28 with TRBJ1-5, with 7 bases identical to TRBD1. With 2 bases clipped from V and 8 bases from J, the junction kept 3 bases outside the gene matches. The CDR3 extends over 13 amino acids. Germline V gene data show CDR1 as MDHEN and CDR2 as SYDVKM. The CDR3 spells CASSLQGDKPQHF. The CDR3 coding sequence is TGTGCCAGCAGTTTACAGGGGGATAAGCCCCAGCATTTT.

The chain combines TRBV11-2 with TRBJ1-1, with D possibly being TRBD1 (5 bases). Trimming left V 7 bases short and J 3 bases short, with 15 bases between. The CDR3 totals 14 residues. The germline V gene has CDR1 SGHAT and CDR2 FQNNGV. DNA for the CDR3: TGTGCCAGCACCCCTTTGTCGGGGGACACTGAAGCTTTCTTT. This translates into CASTPLSGDTEAFF.

V gene TRBV6-5 combines with J gene TRBJ2-7, with 7 bases that match TRBD2. The CDR3 totals 15 residues. CDR1 is MNHEY and CDR2 is SVGAGI in the germline V gene. V trimming: 1 base; J trimming: 6 bases; junction bases outside the gene matches: 9. CDR3 in DNA: TGTGCCAGCAGTTACTTTGCCTCCGGGGGGTTCGAGCAGTACTTC. It specifies CASSYFASGGFEQYF.

This clone was picked up a small number of times. This chain connects TRBV2 to TRBJ2-2; a weak D match, TRBD2 (6 bases). V was pared by 0 bases and J by 2 bases, with 10 bases between. In germline, CDR1 is SNHLY, CDR2 FYNNEI. This CDR3 is 16 amino acids long. CDR3 sequence (DNA): TGTGCCAGCAGTGAAGCCGGGGGACTTAACACCGGGGAGCTGTTTTTT. Protein: CASSEAGGLNTGELFF.

The chain has TRBV4-2 and TRBJ2-2; D possibly corresponds to TRBD1 (5 bases). V lost 1 base and J lost 6, with 6 bases in between. Per the germline V gene, CDR1 is LGHNA and CDR2 is YNFKEQ. The length of the CDR3 is 13 residues. The CDR3 region has the DNA TGTGCCAGCAGCCAAGCAGGGTCCGGGGAGCTGTTTTTT. This sequence encodes CASSQAGSGELFF.

This chain connects TRBV7-2 to TRBJ2-1; D is ambiguous. This CDR3 is 13 amino acids long. Trimming cost V 3 bases and J 7 bases, with 10 bases left between them. Germline-derived CDR1 and CDR2 are SGHTA and FQGNSA. The CDR3 here is CASSFYSMNEQFF. The CDR3 DNA sequence: TGTGCCAGCAGCTTTTACTCCATGAATGAGCAGTTCTTC.

V gene TRBV4-3 combines with J gene TRBJ1-4; maybe TRBD1 (6 bases). Trimming removed 1 base from V and 8 bases from J, with 8 bases in between. CDR1 LGHNA and CDR2 YSLEER come from the germline V gene. The CDR3 covers 13 residues. DNA for the CDR3: TGCGCCAGCAGCCAAGTACAGGGCGAAAAACTGTTTTTT. As protein: CASSQVQGEKLFF.

This clone was seen only a few times. The chain employs TRBV5-1 and TRBJ2-2; 8 nucleotides align to TRBD2. With V trimmed by 2 bases and J by 5 bases, 14 bases remained unmatched. Germline CDR1 and CDR2: SGHRS and YFSETQ. The CDR3 totals 18 residues. The CDR3 bases are TGCGCCAGCAGCTTAGGAGGATCAGCGGGAGATCTAACCGGGGAGCTGTTTTTT. This codes for CASSLGGSAGDLTGELFF.

V gene TRBV2 combines with J gene TRBJ2-1, with 10 nucleotides matching TRBD2. The ends lost 6 bases at V and 4 bases at J; junction bases unmatched: 3. Germline CDR1 SNHLY, CDR2 FYNNEI. CDR3 size: 14 residues. CDR3 bases: TGTGCCAGCAGGGGGACTAGCGCATACAATGAGCAGTTCTTC. Its protein is CASRGTSAYNEQFF.